Sequencing of this T cell receptor (beta chain) was carried out in a study of blood T cell repertoires in COVID-19. Across the whole study: The origin of the acute and convalescent COVID-19 samples was the United States, Italy and Spain. From T cells, B-cell-depleted T cells, or PBMCs came the material, which was cDNA or gDNA.

This clone was seen only once. This table comes from immunoSEQ multiplex PCR, and its TCRdb copy is limited to in-frame clones, with some not included. The data show 250,000 to 350,000 clones, with approximately 87% seen just once and roughly 2.9% held by the top ten. Germline CDR1 reads SNHLY; CDR2 reads FYNNEI. The CDR3 consists of 13 residues. Unmatched junction bases numbered 7, after V lost 8 bases and J lost 7 bases. The source of this sequence is a woman aged 25 to 45 with COVID-19, enrolled during active disease. The sequencing sample was made of peripheral blood. The rearrangement uses TRBV2 and TRBJ2-7; 11 bases line up with TRBD1. CDR3: CASGGQGAREQYF. For the CDR3, the DNA is TGTGCCAGCGGAGGACAGGGGGCTCGAGAGCAGTACTTC.